Shown below are 4 T cell receptor beta chains from a single sample sequenced in a study of chemoradiotherapy in HPV16-positive cancers. Assay: immunoSEQ multiplex PCR; the TCRdb copy retains only in-frame clones and omits some. The table includes 8,000 or so clones, approximately 80% detected once. Sequenced here: blood, sampled from a patient who underwent chemoradiotherapy. These receptor sequences come from a human donor with HPV-associated anogenital cancer.

The rearrangement links TRBV11-2 to TRBJ2-2, with no clear D. This CDR3 is built from 13 residues. Germline V CDR1 and CDR2: SGHAT, FQNNGV. Trimming stripped 3 bases from V and 6 bases from J, with 8 bases between. CDR3 sequence reads: CASSFLNPGELFF. The CDR3, as DNA: TGTGCCAGCAGCTTTCTCAACCCCGGGGAGCTGTTTTTT.

V and J are TRBV5-5 and TRBJ1-1; 9 nucleotides line up with TRBD1. Germline V gives CDR1 SGHKS, CDR2 YYEKEE (reference sequence). CDR3 length: 16 amino acids. Losses at the gene ends were 4 bases for V and 6 bases for J; bases not matched to a gene: 13. The CDR3 protein is CASSLTWDRAGAEAFF. CDR3 nucleotide sequence: TGTGCCAGCAGCCTTACATGGGACAGGGCGGGAGCTGAAGCTTTCTTT.

The chain couples TRBV7-9 to TRBJ1-1, with 8 bases matching TRBD1. The CDR3 contains 16 residues. The V gene end was trimmed by 4 bases and the J gene end by 6 bases; junction bases not matched to a gene: 13. The V gene's germline CDR1 is SEHNR and CDR2 FQNEAQ (reference sequence). The CDR3 bases are TGTGCCAGCAGCTATGTGGGACAGGTTGATTTATCTGAAGCTTTCTTT. It specifies CASSYVGQVDLSEAFF.

The chain uses TRBV7-2 and TRBJ2-6, with TRBD1 as a possible D gene (5 bases). Germline assignment: CDR1 SGHTA and CDR2 FQGNSA. V gave up 3 bases and J gave up 1 base, with 10 bases separating them. This CDR3 comprises 16 residues. CDR3 bases: TGTGCCAGCAGCTTTTCCGCAGGGTCTGGGGCCAACGTCCTGACTTTC. Encoded protein: CASSFSAGSGANVLTF.